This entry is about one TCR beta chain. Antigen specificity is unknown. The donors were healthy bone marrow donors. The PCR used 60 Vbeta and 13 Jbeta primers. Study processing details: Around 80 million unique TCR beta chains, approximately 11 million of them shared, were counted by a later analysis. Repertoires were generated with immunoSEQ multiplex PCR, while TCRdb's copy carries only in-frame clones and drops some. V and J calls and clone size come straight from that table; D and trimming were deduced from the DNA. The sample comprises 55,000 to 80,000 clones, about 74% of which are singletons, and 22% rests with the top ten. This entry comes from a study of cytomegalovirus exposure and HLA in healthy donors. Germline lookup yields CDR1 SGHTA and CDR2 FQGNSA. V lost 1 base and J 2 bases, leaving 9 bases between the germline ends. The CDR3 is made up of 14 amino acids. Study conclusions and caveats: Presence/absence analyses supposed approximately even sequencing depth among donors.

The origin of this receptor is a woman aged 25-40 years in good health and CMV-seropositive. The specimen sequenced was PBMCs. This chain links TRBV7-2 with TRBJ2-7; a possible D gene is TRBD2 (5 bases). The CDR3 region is CASSLGGRTYEQYF. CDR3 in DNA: TGTGCCAGCAGCTTAGGCGGGCGGACCTACGAGCAGTACTTC.